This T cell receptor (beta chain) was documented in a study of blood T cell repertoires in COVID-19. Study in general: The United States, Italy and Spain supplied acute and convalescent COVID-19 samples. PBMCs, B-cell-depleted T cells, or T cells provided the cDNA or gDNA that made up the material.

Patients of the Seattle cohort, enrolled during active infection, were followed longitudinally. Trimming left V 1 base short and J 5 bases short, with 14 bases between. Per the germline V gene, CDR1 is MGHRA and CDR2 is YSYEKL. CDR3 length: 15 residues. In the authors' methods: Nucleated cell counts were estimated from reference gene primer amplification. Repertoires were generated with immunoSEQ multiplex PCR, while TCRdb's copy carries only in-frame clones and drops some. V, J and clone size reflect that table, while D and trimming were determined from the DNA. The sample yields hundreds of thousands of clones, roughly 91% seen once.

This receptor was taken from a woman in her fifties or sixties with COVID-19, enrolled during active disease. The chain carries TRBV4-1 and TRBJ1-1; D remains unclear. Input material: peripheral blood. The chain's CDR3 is CASSQVEASETEAFF. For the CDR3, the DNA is TGCGCCAGCAGCCAAGTCGAGGCTTCGGAGACTGAAGCTTTCTTT.